Following are 23 T cell receptor beta chains from one sample sequenced in a study of vaccination and CD4 T cells after COVID-19. CD4+ T cells that had been cultured provided DNA sequenced with the Oncomine TCR Beta short-read assay. TCRdb reprocessed the PCR reads with MiXCR, giving one entry per CDR3 protein. The sample consists of 20,000 to 25,000 distinct CDR3 sequences, roughly 33% of them appearing once. The antigens for these receptors are not known. Specified time point: late sampling 161 to 241 days after vaccination in a few convalescent patients. This sample's treatment: roughly ten-day PBMC culture with coronavirus spike peptide pools or control peptides (ViraFEST assay). This specimen was CD4+ T cells from blood, cultured in vitro, taken about 7 months after SARS-CoV-2 vaccination. Receptors were obtained from a human donor who had recovered from COVID-19.

The sample holds a few counts of this clonotype. This chain connects TRBV10-1 to TRBJ2-3; tentatively, D is TRBD1 or TRBD2 (5 bases each). V was pared by 0 bases and J by 0 bases, with 10 bases between. Germline V gene sequence: CDR1 WNHNN, CDR2 SYGVQD (reference sequence). The CDR3 is made up of 16 amino acids. CDR3 residues: CASSESGRTSTDTQYF. CDR3 nucleotides: TGCGCCAGCAGTGAGTCGGGGCGGACTAGCACAGATACGCAGTATTTT.

This chain links TRBV20-1 with TRBJ1-2; D is uncertain. Trimming took 1 base from V and 4 from J, leaving 7 bases between them. The CDR3 spans 12 residues. Germline-derived CDR1 and CDR2 are DFQATT and SNEGSKA (reference sequence). In nucleotides, the CDR3 is TGCAGTGCTAGAGCTACGTCCTATGGCTACACCTTC. Protein: CSARATSYGYTF.

This clonotype has only a few counts. The chain couples TRBV23-1 to TRBJ1-5, with no clear D. TRBV23-1 is an ORF, with its function uncertain. Trimming took 3 bases from V and 2 from J, leaving 8 bases between them. The CDR3 has 14 residues. This CDR3 is CASSHGQRNQPQHF. CDR3 nucleotides: TGCGCCAGCAGTCACGGGCAGCGCAATCAGCCCCAGCATTTT.

CDR3 protein: CSARGDSGYNEQFF. As DNA, the CDR3 is TGCAGTGCTAGAGGAGACAGCGGCTACAATGAGCAGTTCTTC. The chain carries TRBV20-1 and TRBJ2-1, with D possibly being TRBD1 or TRBD2 (5 bases each). CDR1 DFQATT and CDR2 SNEGSKA come from the germline V gene (reference sequence). The CDR3 runs 14 residues. V lost 1 base to trimming and J lost 3 bases, with 10 bases between them.

In this sample, this clonotype turned up a few times. The chain carries TRBV6-5 and TRBJ1-2, with TRBD1 matching over 9 bases. V lost 4 bases and J lost 8; bases outside the gene matches: 8. The CDR3 totals 14 residues. Germline V gene lookup returns CDR1 MNHEY and CDR2 SVGAGI. For the CDR3, the DNA is TGTGCCAGCAGTTCGACGGGGGACAGGGTCGGCTACACCTTC. It codes for CASSSTGDRVGYTF.

This clonotype has just a few counts. The rearrangement links TRBV4-1 to TRBJ1-1; the match to TRBD1 covers 8 bases. V shed 3 bases, J shed 1 base, and the junction held 4 bases outside the gene matches. The CDR3 is 15 residues long. CDR1 is MGHRA and CDR2 is YSYEKL in the germline V gene. CDR3 nucleotides: TGCGCCAGCAGCCACGACAGGGGCCCGAACACTGAAGCTTTCTTT. This encodes CASSHDRGPNTEAFF.

The chain joins TRBV11-2 to TRBJ2-7, with 9 bases aligning to TRBD1. The CDR3 sequence is 15 residues long. CDR1 SGHAT and CDR2 FQNNGV come from the germline V gene. Germline trimming cut 5 bases from V and 0 bases from J; bases unmatched to any gene: 5. The CDR3 DNA reads TGTGCCAGCAGCAAGGGACAGGGTGGCTCCTACGAGCAGTACTTC. This sequence encodes CASSKGQGGSYEQYF.

This clonotype appeared a few times. The rearrangement joins TRBV20-1 to TRBJ2-7; D possibly corresponds to TRBD1 (6 bases). This CDR3 has 13 residues. The germline V gene encodes CDR1 DFQATT and CDR2 SNEGSKA (reference sequence). Trimming cost V 5 bases and J 0 bases, with 11 bases left between them. For the CDR3, the DNA is TGCAGTGCTCCCCGGACAGACTCCTACGAGCAGTACTTC. Its protein is CSAPRTDSYEQYF.

The CDR3 region has the DNA TGTGCCAGCAGCAAACAGTCGCCTCGGGGAGAAGGGCAGTACTTC. It codes for CASSKQSPRGEGQYF. The genes are TRBV7-8 and TRBJ2-7, with D perhaps TRBD2 (5 bases). The germline CDR1 and CDR2 sequences are SGHVS and FQNEAQ. CDR3 length equals 15 residues. V was shortened by 5 bases and J by 9 bases, with 23 bases between the two germline ends.

This chain connects TRBV15 to TRBJ2-1; 10 nucleotides agree with TRBD2. This CDR3 contains 13 residues. V shed 0 bases, J shed 13 bases, and the junction held 3 bases outside the gene matches. Germline CDR1 and CDR2: LNHNV and YYDKDF (reference sequence). The CDR3 DNA is TGTGCCACCAGCAGAGATTTAGCGGGAGGTCAGTTCTTC. Translated, it gives CATSRDLAGGQFF.

This clonotype is labeled as medium-sized. The chain is built from TRBV20-1 and TRBJ2-5; the D is unclear. V lost 5 bases and J 5 bases, leaving 15 bases between the germline ends. Germline V CDR1 and CDR2: DFQATT, SNEGSKA (reference sequence). This CDR3 region has 13 residues. The CDR3 loop reads CSAVSGSRETQYF. As DNA, the CDR3 is TGCAGTGCTGTTTCGGGCAGTCGGGAGACCCAGTACTTC.

This rearrangement joins TRBV24-1 to TRBJ2-3, with 7 positions matching TRBD1. This CDR3 spans 16 amino acids. CDR1 and CDR2 from the germline V gene are KGHDR and SFDVKD. With 4 bases clipped from V and 11 bases from J, the junction kept 17 bases outside the gene matches. CDR3 DNA: TGTGCCACCAGTGAGAGACAGGGTTCCTGGGCCGCCAGGCAGTATTTT. Its protein is CATSERQGSWAARQYF.

V gene TRBV27 combines with J gene TRBJ2-1; D is unresolved. The germline V gene encodes CDR1 MNHEY and CDR2 SMNVEV (reference sequence). The CDR3 is 14 amino acids. The V end lost 3 bases, the J end lost 2 bases, and 8 bases lay between the germline ends. The CDR3, as DNA: TGTGCCAGCAGTTTCGATGAGGCCTACAATGAGCAGTTCTTC. It is translated as CASSFDEAYNEQFF.

This clonotype has just a few counts. The genes are TRBV20-1 and TRBJ2-7, with D possibly matching TRBD1 (6 bases). Germline loops: CDR1 DFQATT, CDR2 SNEGSKA (reference sequence). This CDR3 has 12 residues. V lost 6 bases and J 3 bases, leaving 12 bases between the germline ends. CDR3 sequence reads: CSAWTDDYEQYF. DNA for the CDR3: TGCAGTGCATGGACAGACGACTACGAGCAGTACTTC.

V gene TRBV7-9 combines with J gene TRBJ2-3; TRBD2 is a possible D gene (5 bases). This CDR3 has 14 amino acids. Germline CDR1 and CDR2: SEHNR and FQNEAQ (reference sequence). Deletions cut 5 bases from V and 2 bases from J, with 11 bases between. CDR3: CASSPTRDTDTQYF. The CDR3 DNA is TGTGCCAGCAGCCCAACCCGGGACACAGATACGCAGTATTTT.

The V gene is TRBV20-1, the J gene TRBJ2-3; 10 bases are shared with TRBD2. Germline CDR1 reads DFQATT; CDR2 reads SNEGSKA (reference sequence). The CDR3 contains 15 residues. Losses at the gene ends were 4 bases for V and 5 bases for J; bases not matched to a gene: 9. In DNA form, the CDR3 reads TGCAGTGCTACCTCGCCAGCGGGAGGGGTAGATACGCAGTATTTT. Its translation is CSATSPAGGVDTQYF.

This chain uses TRBV7-9 with TRBJ2-1; D unresolved. Germline V lookup: CDR1 SEHNR, CDR2 FQNEAQ (reference sequence). V was trimmed by 4 bases and J by 8 bases, leaving 15 bases between them. The CDR3 is 14 amino acids. As DNA, the CDR3 is TGTGCCAGCAGCTCATTATCGAAAGGGTATGAGCAGTTCTTC. The encoded protein is CASSSLSKGYEQFF.

This clonotype has a handful of counts. The gene calls are TRBV7-9 and TRBJ2-3; D gene unclear. The CDR3 sequence is 14 residues long. CDR1 and CDR2 (germline): SEHNR, FQNEAQ (reference sequence). Trimming removed 5 bases from V and 0 bases from J, with 9 bases in between. CDR3 bases: TGTGCCAGCAGCGCCAAGCCGAGCACAGATACGCAGTATTTT. It specifies CASSAKPSTDTQYF.

The chain combines TRBV20-1 with TRBJ1-2, with unresolved D. The length of the CDR3 is 13 residues. CDR1 is DFQATT, CDR2 SNEGSKA, per germline (reference sequence). V was cut by 6 bases and J by 8 bases, with 19 bases left in between. As DNA, the CDR3 is TGCAGTGCCGCCTCCGGTGGGTTAAGCGGCTACACCTTC. The encoded protein is CSAASGGLSGYTF.

This clonotype was detected only a few times. V is TRBV7-6 and J is TRBJ2-3, with 7 bases aligning to TRBD2. The V gene's germline CDR1 is SGHVS and CDR2 FNYEAQ. After removal of 5 bases from V and 5 bases from J, the junction contained 10 bases not matched to a gene. The CDR3 extends over 15 amino acids. The CDR3 here is CASSNYPGTKDTQYF. The CDR3 nucleotides are TGTGCCAGCAGCAACTATCCCGGGACTAAAGATACGCAGTATTTT.

This clonotype was recorded only once. The chain is built from TRBV2 and TRBJ2-7; 9 bases agree with TRBD2. Germline CDR1 and CDR2: SNHLY and FYNNEI. Losses at the gene ends were 5 bases for V and 5 bases for J; bases not matched to a gene: 4. This CDR3 spans 13 amino acids. This chain's CDR3 is CASSSGLAHEQYF. DNA of the CDR3: TGTGCCAGCAGTTCAGGACTAGCGCACGAGCAGTACTTC.

This clonotype has more than one count but fewer than ten. This rearrangement joins TRBV7-9 to TRBJ2-3; either TRBD1 or TRBD2 may supply D (5 bases each). Looked up from germline, CDR1 is SEHNR and CDR2 is FQNEAQ (reference sequence). The CDR3 runs 15 residues. The V end lost 1 base, the J end lost 2 bases, and 10 bases lay between the germline ends. CDR3 protein: CASSLGGPITDTQYF. The CDR3 DNA reads TGTGCCAGCAGCTTAGGGGGACCGATCACAGATACGCAGTATTTT.

The chain has TRBV19 and TRBJ1-2; the D is unclear. V gave up 6 bases and J gave up 6 bases, with 29 bases separating them. This CDR3 is 18 amino acids long. The germline V gene has CDR1 LNHDA and CDR2 SQIVND (reference sequence). Here the CDR3 DNA reads TGTGCCAGTAGGAGGACTTCGCCGTGGACTAGGGATAATGATGGCTACACCTTC. Its protein is CASRRTSPWTRDNDGYTF.